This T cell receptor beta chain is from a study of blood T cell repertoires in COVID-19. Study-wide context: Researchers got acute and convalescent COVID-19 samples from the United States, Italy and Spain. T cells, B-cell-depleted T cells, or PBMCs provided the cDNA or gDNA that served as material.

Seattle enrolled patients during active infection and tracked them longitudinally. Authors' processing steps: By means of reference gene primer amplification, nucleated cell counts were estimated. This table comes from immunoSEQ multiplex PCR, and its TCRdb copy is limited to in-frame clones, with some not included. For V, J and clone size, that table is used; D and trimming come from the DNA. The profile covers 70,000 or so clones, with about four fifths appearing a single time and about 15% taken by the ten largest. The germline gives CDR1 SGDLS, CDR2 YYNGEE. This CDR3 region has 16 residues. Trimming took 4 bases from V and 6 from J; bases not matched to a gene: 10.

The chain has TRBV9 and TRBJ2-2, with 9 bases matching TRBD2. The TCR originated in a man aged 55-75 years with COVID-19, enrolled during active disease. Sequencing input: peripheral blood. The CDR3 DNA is TGTGCCAGCAGCCCAGTGCCTAGCGGGACCGCCGGGGAGCTGTTTTTT. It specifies CASSPVPSGTAGELFF.